This record covers a single T cell receptor (beta chain). The antigen is undetermined. The read stops 3 residues short of the end of the CDR3; the missing end is completed from the germline J gene. These data belong to a study of T cells in women clearing cervical HPV infection. For the study at large: Blood came at first lesion visit for cases, post-clearance for controls. Study-wide findings and caveats: Richness plus V gene abundances separated cases from controls with AUC roughly 0.83.

CDR1 is SGHTA, CDR2 FQGTGA, per germline. The CDR3 sequence is 16 residues long. The assay was immunoSEQ multiplex PCR, and TCRdb's table has in-frame clones only and misses some. The sample includes some 25,000 clones. The sequenced sample was blood buffy coat. This receptor was obtained from a woman aged 18 to 75 with a cervical HPV16 infection that either progressed to CIN3+ or cleared (not recorded which). The chain links TRBV7-3 to TRBJ1-2, with D unresolved. The CDR3 reads CASSPEGGNDPDTYTF. Partial CDR3 DNA: TGTGCCAGCAGCCCCGAGGGCGGGAATGACCCAGATACC.